The text below deals with one T cell receptor beta chain. Its recognized antigen is unknown. No base qualities exist here, and no much larger clone lies one base off it. Sequenced on an Illumina HiSeq 1500. In-frame beta chains were kept once TCRdb had trimmed the public reads at Q25 with fastp and called clones with MiXCR. Rows merge per CDR3 protein into single entries with the most common DNA and genes. Within this sample are under 850,000 distinct CDR3 sequences, with under 40% of them counted one time only. The ten largest clonotypes hold 2.5% to 3.5% of the sample. This specimen comes from a study of T cell repertoires in cytomegalovirus infection (dated by TCRdb to the late 2010s). Concerning the study at large: Because public TCR beta signatures pointed to carriage of CMV infection together with the matching HLA type, the HLA type of each donor mattered for the analysis.

General study outcomes and caveats: In the ex vivo response, HLA-C-restricted CMV-specific TCR beta clonotypes were dominant, and in two of eight donors the single most frequent clonotype came from this HLA-C-restricted group. Cumulative frequency of public TCR beta family members discriminated carriers of CMV infection plus the relevant HLA type in this cohort and an independent roughly 320-donor cohort.

The CDR3 runs 13 residues from the cysteine to the phenylalanine. The DNA shown is the 39-base CDR3, in frame from base 1. V is clipped by 3 bases and J by 4 bases, and the sequence between their germline boundaries is 10 bases long. CDR1 and CDR2 (MNHNS, SASEGT) derive from the germline V gene. The sample consisted of PBMCs. The rearranged segments are TRBV6-1 and TRBJ2-7, with the D segment identity uncertain. The TCR sequence derives from a human donor in good health (CMV status not recorded). Some clones in this sample may be carry-over from other donors' samples. The nucleotide sequence is TGTGCCAGCAGTGAGAACCCAGGTTACGAGCAGTACTTC. It translates to CASSENPGYEQYF.